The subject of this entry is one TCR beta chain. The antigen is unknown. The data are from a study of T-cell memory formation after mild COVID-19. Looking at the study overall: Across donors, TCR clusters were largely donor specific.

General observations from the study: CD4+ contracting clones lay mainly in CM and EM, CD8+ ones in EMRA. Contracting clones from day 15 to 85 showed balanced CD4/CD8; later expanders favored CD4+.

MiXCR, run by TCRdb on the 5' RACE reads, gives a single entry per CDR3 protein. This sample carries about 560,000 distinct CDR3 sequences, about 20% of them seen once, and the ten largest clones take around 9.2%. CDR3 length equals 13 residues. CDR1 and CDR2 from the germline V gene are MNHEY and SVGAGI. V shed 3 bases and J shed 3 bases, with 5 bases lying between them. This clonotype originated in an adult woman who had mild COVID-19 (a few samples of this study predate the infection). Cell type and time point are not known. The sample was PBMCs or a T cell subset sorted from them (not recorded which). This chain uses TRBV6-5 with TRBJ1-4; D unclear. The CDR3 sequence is CASSYDSNEKLFF. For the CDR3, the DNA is TGTGCCAGCAGTTATGATTCTAATGAAAAACTGTTTTTT.